This is a list of T cell receptor beta chains from one sample in a study of spatial heterogeneity in lung cancer. TCRdb reprocessed the 5' RACE reads with MiXCR, giving one entry per CDR3 protein. The sample shows under 8,000 distinct CDR3 sequences, 1.3% of them seen only once. The input for sequencing was lung tumor tissue, taken at surgery. Receptors were obtained from a male donor with early-stage non-small cell lung cancer. Each CDR3 is given with its conserved first and last residue. A D gene is named only where the DNA matches it firmly. Size is stated as once, few, many or a size class.

TRBJ2-5 - TRBV7-8 medium-sized CASSLGQVRETQYF TGTGCCAGCAGCTTAGGGCAGGTCAGAGAGACCCAGTACTTC
TRBJ2-1 TRBD2 TRBV5-4 many CASSSSGGMYEQFF TGTGCCAGCAGCTCTAGCGGGGGGATGTATGAGCAGTTCTTC
TRBJ2-1 TRBD2 TRBV19 many CASTHLAGGPGNNEQFF TGTGCCAGTACCCATCTAGCGGGAGGGCCAGGAAACAATGAGCAGTTCTTC
TRBJ1-4 TRBD1 TRBV19 many CASGTGRMANEKLFF TGTGCCAGTGGGACAGGGAGAATGGCTAATGAAAAACTGTTTTTT
TRBJ1-5 TRBD1 TRBV27 many CASSLDRGNQPQHF TGTGCCAGCAGTTTAGACAGGGGCAATCAGCCCCAGCATTTT
TRBJ1-1 - TRBV14 many CASSLLAEAAFF TGTGCCAGCAGCCTCCTCGCCGAGGCAGCTTTCTTT
TRBJ2-1 - TRBV18 medium-sized CASSPPDGRQFF TGTGCCAGCTCACCCCCTGATGGGCGGCAGTTCTTC
TRBJ1-1 - TRBV5-5 many CASSLGVSRLSNTEAFF TGTGCCAGCAGCTTGGGGGTAAGCAGGCTATCGAACACTGAAGCTTTCTTT
TRBJ1-5 TRBD1 TRBV6-6 medium-sized CASSGQGARNQPQHF TGTGCCAGCAGTGGACAGGGGGCGCGTAATCAGCCCCAGCATTTT
TRBJ2-1 - TRBV20-1 many CSVVGESYNEQFF TGCAGTGTGGTAGGAGAATCCTACAATGAGCAGTTCTTC
TRBJ1-1 - TRBV27 many CASSPDSNPAEAFF TGTGCCAGCAGCCCGGACAGTAACCCGGCTGAAGCTTTCTTT
TRBJ1-6 - TRBV30 many CAWRHGNSPLHF TGTGCCTGGCGACATGGAAATTCACCCCTCCACTTT
TRBJ2-6 - TRBV6-2/TRBV6-3 medium-sized CASSFLQGSGANVLTF TGTGCCAGCAGTTTCCTCCAGGGATCTGGGGCCAACGTCCTGACTTTC
TRBJ2-5 - TRBV5-6 many CASSQQVTETQYF TGTGCCAGCAGCCAACAGGTCACGGAGACCCAGTACTTC
TRBJ2-7 - TRBV2 many CASSSQGDEQYF TGTGCCAGCTCTTCGCAGGGTGACGAGCAGTACTTC
TRBJ1-6 TRBD1 TRBV27 many CASSTRTGVYNSPLHF TGTGCCAGCAGTACCCGGACAGGGGTCTATAATTCACCCCTCCACTTT
TRBJ2-5 - TRBV12-3/TRBV12-4 many CASSYQGLGQETQYF TGTGCCAGCAGTTATCAGGGTCTCGGCCAAGAGACCCAGTACTTC
TRBJ2-1 TRBD2 TRBV5-1 many CASSLELSSGNNEQFF TGCGCCAGCAGCTTGGAATTGAGTAGCGGGAATAATGAGCAGTTCTTC
TRBJ2-1 TRBD2 TRBV6-1 many CASSEGLAGGYNEQFF TGTGCCAGCAGTGAAGGCTTAGCGGGGGGATACAATGAGCAGTTCTTC
TRBJ1-1 - TRBV25-1 medium-sized CASSADTGTNTEAFF TGTGCCAGCAGTGCAGACACCGGGACGAACACTGAAGCTTTCTTT
TRBJ2-1 TRBD2 TRBV7-3 many CASSLLAGEGNEQFF TGTGCCAGCAGCTTACTAGCGGGAGAAGGGAATGAGCAGTTCTTC
TRBJ1-2 - TRBV5-1 medium-sized CASSLIYRAAGYGYTF TGCGCCAGCAGCTTGATTTACAGGGCGGCGGGCTATGGCTACACCTTC
TRBJ2-7 TRBD2 TRBV5-1 many CASSLTSVPRNSYEQYF TGCGCCAGCAGCTTGACTAGCGTCCCGCGAAACTCCTACGAGCAGTACTTC
TRBJ2-1 - TRBV11-2 many CASSPLESSEQFF TGTGCCAGCAGCCCCCTCGAGTCGAGTGAGCAGTTCTTC
TRBJ2-1 TRBD2 TRBV3-1 many CASSQDPSGNNEQFF TGTGCCAGCAGCCAAGATCCTAGCGGCAACAATGAGCAGTTCTTC
TRBJ2-1 - TRBV12-3/TRBV12-4 medium-sized CASSLDSYNEQFF TGTGCCAGCAGTCTCGACAGCTACAATGAGCAGTTCTTC
TRBJ1-1 TRBD1 TRBV30 medium-sized CAWSEKGGRTEAFF TGTGCCTGGAGCGAAAAAGGGGGCCGTACTGAAGCTTTCTTT
TRBJ1-6 - TRBV7-9 many CASSATEGNSPLHF TGTGCCAGCAGCGCCACGGAAGGTAATTCACCCCTCCACTTT
TRBJ1-2 - TRBV5-6 many CASSFQGGYTF TGTGCCAGCAGCTTTCAAGGGGGCTACACCTTC
TRBJ2-7 TRBD2 TRBV13 many CASSSGLAGVDEQYF TGTGCCAGCAGCTCGGGACTAGCGGGAGTAGACGAGCAGTACTTC
TRBJ1-1 - TRBV27 medium-sized CASSLSRETEAFF TGTGCCAGCAGTTTATCGAGGGAAACTGAAGCTTTCTTT
TRBJ1-2 - TRBV19 many CASSSPGRPIYGYTF TGTGCCAGTAGTAGCCCGGGGAGGCCCATCTATGGCTACACCTTC
TRBJ2-3 - TRBV12-3/TRBV12-4 many CASSREGTQYF TGTGCCAGCAGCCGGGAAGGGACGCAGTATTTT
TRBJ2-3 - TRBV7-8 medium-sized CASSVPGTDTQYF TGTGCCAGCAGCGTCCCCGGCACAGATACGCAGTATTTT
TRBJ1-1 - TRBV30 medium-sized CACERNTEAFF TGTGCCTGTGAGAGGAACACTGAAGCTTTCTTT
TRBJ2-1 TRBD2 TRBV7-2 many CASTSAASGSEQFF TGTGCCAGCACCTCGGCGGCTAGCGGGAGTGAGCAGTTCTTC
TRBJ2-5 TRBD2 TRBV18 medium-sized CASSRLAGAETQYF TGTGCCAGCTCAAGACTAGCGGGAGCTGAGACCCAGTACTTC
TRBJ2-5 - TRBV13 many CASSPRTGGGETQYF TGTGCCAGCAGCCCGCGGACAGGTGGGGGGGAGACCCAGTACTTC
TRBJ2-7 - TRBV5-1 many CASSSPTMRGHEQYF TGCGCCAGCAGTTCTCCTACGATGAGGGGCCACGAGCAGTACTTC